The 27 T cell receptor beta chains below come from one sample, sequenced in a study of blood T cell repertoires in COVID-19. TCRdb keeps only in-frame clones here, not all; method: immunoSEQ multiplex PCR. Among nearly 70,000 clones listed, 70% to 90% were seen once. Specimen: peripheral blood. Receptors originate from a woman aged 65 to 85 with acute or convalescent COVID-19.

There are a few counts of this clone. The chain employs TRBV11-2 and TRBJ2-1, with TRBD1 as a possible D gene (6 bases). The CDR3 has 16 residues. V lost 5 bases and J lost 5, with 19 bases in between. CDR1 and CDR2 from the germline V gene are SGHAT and FQNNGV. CDR3 residues: CASSPRADRLNNEQFF. Written as DNA, the CDR3 is TGTGCCAGCAGCCCTCGCGCGGACAGACTAAACAATGAGCAGTTCTTC.

The V call is TRBV30, the J call TRBJ1-1; 9 bases are a match to TRBD1. V was pared by 3 bases and J by 5 bases, with 10 bases of the junction left unmatched. The length of the CDR3 is 15 residues. CDR1 GTSNPN and CDR2 SVGIG come from the germline V gene (reference sequence). Here the CDR3 DNA reads TGTGCCTGGAGGGGACAGGGAGCGGGGGGGACTGAAGCTTTCTTT. This codes for CAWRGQGAGGTEAFF.

The chain couples TRBV28 to TRBJ1-2, with 7 positions matching TRBD1. Germline V CDR1 and CDR2: MDHEN, SYDVKM. V lost 7 bases and J lost 5; bases outside the gene matches: 1. The CDR3 runs to 11 residues. CDR3 nucleotide sequence: TGTGCCAGCAACAGGGGATATGGCTACACCTTC. It yields the protein CASNRGYGYTF.

J is TRBJ1-2 and V is TRBV7-2; D is possibly TRBD1 (6 bases). The germline gives CDR1 SGHTA, CDR2 FQGNSA. V was pared by 4 bases and J by 6 bases, with 18 bases between. The CDR3 is 15 amino acids. CDR3 loop: CASSSDSFGLDGYTF. CDR3 nucleotides: TGTGCCAGCAGCTCGGACAGTTTTGGTTTGGATGGCTACACCTTC.

This chain joins TRBV5-6 and TRBJ1-4, with TRBD1 matching over 7 bases. Germline loops: CDR1 SGHDT, CDR2 YYEEEE. V trimming: 4 bases; J trimming: 11 bases; junction bases outside the gene matches: 8. This CDR3 spans 13 amino acids. The CDR3 loop reads CASSLNRGRKLFF. For the CDR3, the DNA is TGTGCCAGCAGCCTTAACAGGGGACGGAAACTGTTTTTT. The full variable domain, with the rest looked up from reference TRBV5-6 and TRBJ1-4, is DAGVTQSPTHLIKTRGQQVTLRCSPKSGHDTVSWYQQALGQGPQFIFQYYEEEERQRGNFPDRFSGHQFPNYSSELNVNALLLGDSALYLCASSLNRGRKLFFGSGTQLSVL.

J is TRBJ1-4 and V is TRBV28; 11 nucleotides agree with TRBD1. The length of the CDR3 is 19 residues. CDR1 MDHEN and CDR2 SYDVKM come from the germline V gene. V trimming: 6 bases; J trimming: 2 bases; junction bases outside the gene matches: 14. As DNA, the CDR3 is TGTGCCAGCAGACAAAATATGGGACAGGGGGTCCAGACTAATGAAAAACTGTTTTTT. The encoded protein is CASRQNMGQGVQTNEKLFF.

The gene calls are TRBV28 and TRBJ1-4; 7 bases are a match to TRBD1. V dropped 6 bases and J dropped 5; count of bases not matched to a gene: 9. Germline assignment: CDR1 MDHEN and CDR2 SYDVKM. CDR3 size: 15 residues. CDR3 sequence (DNA): TGTGCCAGCAGCCCAGGGGGAGCAAGAAATGAAAAACTGTTTTTT. Amino acid sequence: CASSPGGARNEKLFF.

This chain links TRBV5-1 with TRBJ1-3; D gene unclear. The V gene lost 0 bases and the J gene lost 0 bases, with 7 bases spanning the gap. The germline CDR1 and CDR2 sequences are SGHRS and YFSETQ. CDR3 length equals 15 residues. The CDR3 nucleotides read TGCGCCAGCAGCTTGGGCGGCATCTCTGGAAACACCATATATTTT. Encoded protein: CASSLGGISGNTIYF.

As to this clone: An end of the junction does not agree with germline; a read error may underlie this. The CDR3 nucleotides are TGCGCCAGCAGCGAAGACAGGATTAATGAAAAACTGTTTTTT. Translating it yields CASSEDRINEKLFF. V gene TRBV4-1 combines with J gene TRBJ1-4, with D perhaps TRBD1 (6 bases). In germline, CDR1 is MGHRA, CDR2 YSYEKL. The CDR3 spans 14 residues.

The J gene is TRBJ1-2, the V gene TRBV11-2; 9 bases line up with TRBD1. With V trimmed by 5 bases and J by 3 bases, 10 bases remained unmatched. The length of the CDR3 is 16 residues. In germline, CDR1 is SGHAT, CDR2 FQNNGV. CDR3 loop: CASSPTRGDRDYGYTF. In nucleotides, the CDR3 is TGTGCCAGCAGCCCTACCCGCGGGGACAGGGACTATGGCTACACCTTC.

The chain combines TRBV11-1 with TRBJ1-2, with D perhaps matching TRBD1 (6 bases). V lost 6 bases, J lost 6 bases, and 14 bases lay in between. This CDR3 contains 13 residues. The germline CDR1 and CDR2 sequences are SGHAT and FQDESV (reference sequence). The CDR3 DNA follows: TGTGCCAGCAGTTCCGGACAGCTAGATGGCTACACCTTC. Its translation is CASSSGQLDGYTF. The full variable domain, with the rest looked up from reference TRBV11-1 and TRBJ1-2, is EAEVAQSPRYKITEKSQAVAFWCDPISGHATLYWYRQILGQGPELLVQFQDESVVDDSQLPKDRFSAERLKGVDSTLKIQPAELGDSAMYLCASSSGQLDGYTFGSGTRLTVV.

The chain has TRBV23-1 and TRBJ2-3, with 7 bases identical to TRBD2. TRBV23-1 is an ORF; its function is uncertain. Unmatched junction bases numbered 25, after V lost 3 bases and J lost 4 bases. The CDR3 runs 21 residues. Here the CDR3 reads CASSQVARDYHIYGVSDTQYF. The DNA for the CDR3 is TGCGCCAGCAGTCAGGTTGCCCGGGACTATCATATTTATGGGGTATCAGATACGCAGTATTTT.

This clone has only one observation. The chain joins TRBV4-1 to TRBJ2-5; D possibly corresponds to TRBD1 (6 bases). Per germline, CDR1 MGHRA and CDR2 YSYEKL. Trimming took off 4 bases at V and 4 bases at J, with 16 bases between the two ends. The length of the CDR3 is 15 residues. CDR3 sequence: CASSPAGVSRETQYF. Here the CDR3 DNA reads TGCGCCAGCAGCCCCGCAGGGGTATCCCGAGAGACCCAGTACTTC.

V usage is TRBV9 and J usage is TRBJ2-3, with 7 bases fitting TRBD2. The CDR3 consists of 15 residues. Germline lookup yields CDR1 SGDLS and CDR2 YYNGEE. V shed 4 bases, J shed 1 base, and the junction held 6 bases outside the gene matches. CDR3 nucleotides: TGTGCCAGCAGCCCCAGACTAGCCGGCACAGATACGCAGTATTTT. It is translated as CASSPRLAGTDTQYF.

The chain is built from TRBV5-1 and TRBJ1-1; 8 bases align to TRBD1. The CDR3 is 14 amino acids. Germline values: CDR1 SGHRS, CDR2 YFSETQ. The V gene end was trimmed by 5 bases and the J gene end by 4 bases; junction bases not matched to a gene: 7. This chain's CDR3 is CASRSGGLGTEAFF. The CDR3 DNA sequence: TGCGCCAGCAGATCAGGGGGCCTTGGCACTGAAGCTTTCTTT. Based on the CDR3 plus reference TRBV5-1 and TRBJ1-1, the full variable domain is KAGVTQTPRYLIKTRGQQVTLSCSPISGHRSVSWYQQTPGQGLQFLFEYFSETQRNKGNFPGRFSGRQFSNSRSEMNVSTLELGDSALYLCASRSGGLGTEAFFGQGTRLTVV.

The chain couples TRBV7-2 to TRBJ2-7; 7 bases line up with TRBD2. This CDR3 is 16 amino acids long. Germline assignment: CDR1 SGHTA and CDR2 FQGNSA. With 3 bases clipped from V and 2 bases from J, the junction kept 10 bases outside the gene matches. CDR3: CASSFASSGQPYEQYF. The CDR3 region has the DNA TGTGCCAGCAGCTTTGCCTCTAGCGGCCAACCCTACGAGCAGTACTTC. Full variable domain (missing parts from reference TRBV7-2 and TRBJ2-7): GAGVSQSPSNKVTEKGKDVELRCDPISGHTALYWYRQSLGQGLEFLIYFQGNSAPDKSGLPSDRFSAERTGGSVSTLTIQRTQQEDSAVYLCASSFASSGQPYEQYFGPGTRLTVT.

The chain couples TRBV2 to TRBJ2-1; TRBD2 agrees at 7 bases. With 3 bases clipped from V and 2 bases from J, the junction kept 4 bases outside the gene matches. This CDR3 comprises 15 residues. CDR1 SNHLY and CDR2 FYNNEI come from the germline V gene. The CDR3 region has the DNA TGTGCCAGCAGTGATCAGGGAGGGACCTACAATGAGCAGTTCTTC. Amino acid sequence: CASSDQGGTYNEQFF. Full variable domain (remainder filled in from reference TRBV2 and TRBJ2-1): EPEVTQTPSHQVTQMGQEVILRCVPISNHLYFYWYRQILGQKVEFLVSFYNNEISEKSEIFDDQFSVERPDGSNFTLKIRSTKLEDSAMYFCASSDQGGTYNEQFFGPGTRLTVL.

The rearrangement joins TRBV4-3 to TRBJ2-7; maybe TRBD1 (5 bases). With 0 bases removed from V and 4 bases from J, the gap between germline ends came to 10 bases. The germline CDR1 and CDR2 sequences are LGHNA and YSLEER. CDR3 size: 14 residues. The CDR3 spells CASSQEQGEYEQYF. The CDR3 DNA reads as TGCGCCAGCAGCCAAGAGCAGGGCGAATACGAGCAGTACTTC.

This clone was recorded a few times. The CDR3 sequence is CASRSENYGYTF. As DNA, the CDR3 is TGTGCCAGTAGGTCGGAGAACTATGGCTACACCTTC. This chain links TRBV19 with TRBJ1-2, with D unclear. Germline V gene sequence: CDR1 LNHDA, CDR2 SQIVND (reference sequence). The length of the CDR3 is 12 residues. The V end lost 6 bases, the J end lost 2 bases, and 7 bases lay between the germline ends.

This clone has only a few counts. This chain connects TRBV5-1 to TRBJ2-3; 7 bases are a match to TRBD2. V dropped 0 bases and J dropped 4; count of bases not matched to a gene: 2. The CDR3 totals 14 residues. The germline CDR1 and CDR2 sequences are SGHRS and YFSETQ. CDR3 amino acids: CASSLGGGSDTQYF. The CDR3 DNA is TGCGCCAGCAGCTTGGGGGGAGGGTCAGATACGCAGTATTTT.

The chain combines TRBV7-9 with TRBJ1-1; 9 nucleotides agree with TRBD1. V shed 1 base and J 5 bases; nucleotides not matched to a gene: 8. The CDR3 sequence is 16 residues long. CDR1 SEHNR and CDR2 FQNEAQ come from the germline V gene (reference sequence). This chain's CDR3 is CASSLDLGQGKTEAFF. CDR3 in DNA: TGTGCCAGCAGCTTAGATCTAGGACAGGGGAAGACTGAAGCTTTCTTT.

The chain is built from TRBV9 and TRBJ1-2; D is uncertain. V was trimmed by 1 base and J by 4 bases, leaving 8 bases between them. Per the germline V gene, CDR1 is SGDLS and CDR2 is YYNGEE. This CDR3 spans 13 amino acids. The CDR3 loop reads CASSVLPGYGYTF. CDR3 in DNA: TGTGCCAGCAGCGTACTACCGGGCTATGGCTACACCTTC.

The chain couples TRBV7-9 to TRBJ1-2; TRBD1 might be the D (6 bases). This CDR3 spans 16 amino acids. The V gene lost 3 bases and the J gene lost 6 bases, with 20 bases spanning the gap. In germline, CDR1 is SEHNR, CDR2 FQNEAQ (reference sequence). CDR3 loop: CASSFSSGTRDHGYTF. CDR3 DNA sequence: TGTGCCAGCAGCTTTTCCAGCGGGACACGAGATCATGGCTACACCTTC.

V is TRBV10-3 and J is TRBJ1-2, with TRBD1 as a possible D gene (6 bases). The CDR3 runs 14 residues. Germline CDR1 reads ENHRY; CDR2 reads SYGVKD. V lost 2 bases to trimming and J lost 4 bases, with 11 bases between them. CDR3 in amino acids: CAISETGTGYGYTF. The CDR3 DNA reads TGTGCCATCAGTGAGACAGGGACCGGCTATGGCTACACCTTC.

V gene TRBV5-1 combines with J gene TRBJ2-3; a weak D match, TRBD2 (6 bases). V shed 0 bases and J shed 5 bases, with 7 bases lying between them. The germline gives CDR1 SGHRS, CDR2 YFSETQ. The CDR3 consists of 13 residues. The CDR3 loop reads CASSLGREDTQYF. As DNA, the CDR3 is TGCGCCAGCAGCTTGGGGCGGGAAGATACGCAGTATTTT.

The gene calls are TRBV28 and TRBJ2-1; 8 bases fit TRBD1. Per the germline V gene, CDR1 is MDHEN and CDR2 is SYDVKM. The CDR3 is 14 amino acids. The ends lost 6 bases at V and 5 bases at J; junction bases unmatched: 6. This CDR3 reads CASSRPDRDNEQFF. In DNA, the CDR3 is TGTGCCAGCAGCCGACCGGACAGGGACAATGAGCAGTTCTTC.

The V gene is TRBV5-4, the J gene TRBJ1-2, with D maybe TRBD1 (6 bases). The CDR3 length is 14 residues. The germline V gene has CDR1 SGHNT and CDR2 YYREEE (reference sequence). Trimming left V 2 bases short and J 3 bases short, with 11 bases between. The CDR3 DNA reads TGTGCCAGCAGCTTCGGACAGCCCGACTATGGCTACACCTTC. Translating it yields CASSFGQPDYGYTF.